These 21 T cell receptor beta chains were all obtained from the same sample, sequenced in a study of blood T cells in healthy people across ages. With a J-beta primer mix and a sample-barcoded 5' primer, a second PCR ran about 6 to 11 cycles. TCRdb analysed the 5' RACE reads with MiXCR anew, one entry per CDR3 protein. The data show 1.5 million to 2 million distinct CDR3 sequences, about 50% seen once. Sequences were obtained from blood. The source is a woman in her 40s in good health.

The chain employs TRBV11-1 and TRBJ2-5; maybe TRBD1 (5 bases). Per germline, CDR1 SGHAT and CDR2 FQDESV (reference sequence). The CDR3 has 14 residues. V lost 1 base and J lost 4, with 10 bases in between. The chain's CDR3 is CASSLDSRAETQYF. CDR3 DNA: TGTGCCAGCAGCTTAGATAGCAGGGCAGAGACCCAGTACTTC.

The chain joins TRBV10-3 to TRBJ2-3, with D perhaps TRBD2 (7 bases). V dropped 7 bases and J dropped 0 bases, with 14 bases sitting between them. The germline V gene encodes CDR1 ENHRY and CDR2 SYGVKD. CDR3 length: 15 residues. The CDR3 DNA reads as TGTGCCATCAAAGGGGGGGAGGGAAGCACAGATACGCAGTATTTT. Translating it yields CAIKGGEGSTDTQYF.

This rearrangement joins TRBV7-2 to TRBJ2-7, with no clear D. Germline CDR1 reads SGHTA; CDR2 reads FQGNSA. The length of the CDR3 is 15 residues. Trimming took off 1 base at V and 6 bases at J, with 16 bases between the two ends. DNA of the CDR3: TGTGCCAGCAGCTTAGATATTGCGCCAACGGCCGAGCAGTACTTC. As protein: CASSLDIAPTAEQYF.

Turning to this clonotype: A much larger clone sits a single nucleotide away, making a read error possible. The gene calls are TRBV20-1 and TRBJ2-5, with 13 nucleotides matching TRBD2. The germline gives CDR1 DFQATT, CDR2 SNEGSKA (reference sequence). The CDR3 extends over 14 amino acids. CDR3 loop: CCARPGLAGSEQYF. The CDR3 region has the DNA TGCTGTGCTAGACCGGGACTAGCGGGGTCGGAGCAGTACTTC.

This clonotype was counted only a few times. The genes are TRBV7-6 and TRBJ2-3; 11 bases match TRBD1. V lost 5 bases and J lost 4; bases outside the gene matches: 5. Germline-derived CDR1 and CDR2 are SGHVS and FNYEAQ. There are 15 residues in the CDR3. The CDR3 loop is CASSLWGQGADTQYF. As DNA, the CDR3 is TGTGCCAGCAGCCTATGGGGACAGGGGGCAGATACGCAGTATTTT.

The chain uses TRBV6-5 and TRBJ1-2; the D gene is possibly TRBD1 (5 bases). Trimming pared 4 bases from V and 7 bases from J, leaving 13 bases between. The CDR3 extends over 13 amino acids. The V gene's germline CDR1 is MNHEY and CDR2 SVGAGI. The DNA of the CDR3 is TGTGCCAGCAGTTTGGGAAGAAGGGGTGGCTACACCTTC. Its translation is CASSLGRRGGYTF.

The chain recombines TRBV6-5 with TRBJ2-1; TRBD2 aligns across 13 bases. CDR1 is MNHEY, CDR2 SVGAGI, per germline. The CDR3 runs to 14 residues. The V and J ends lost 6 bases and 10 bases, in that order; junction bases with no gene match: 6. The CDR3 loop reads CASRGLAGSYEQFF. As DNA, the CDR3 is TGTGCCAGCAGGGGACTAGCGGGGAGCTACGAGCAGTTCTTC.

There are a few counts of this clonotype. The chain combines TRBV7-2 with TRBJ1-2; D may be TRBD1 (5 bases). V shed 5 bases and J shed 8 bases, with 12 bases lying between them. CDR1 SGHTA and CDR2 FQGNSA come from the germline V gene. The CDR3 contains 12 residues. The CDR3 sequence: CASSKSGSGYTF. In nucleotides, the CDR3 is TGTGCCAGCAGCAAGTCAGGGTCGGGCTACACCTTC.

This rearrangement joins TRBV5-1 to TRBJ1-4; D possibly corresponds to TRBD1 (6 bases). Trimming left V 4 bases short and J 8 bases short, with 18 bases between. Per the germline V gene, CDR1 is SGHRS and CDR2 is YFSETQ. The CDR3 extends over 15 amino acids. The CDR3 reads CASSLDSVLGEKLFF. DNA for the CDR3: TGCGCCAGCAGCCTGGACAGCGTTTTGGGAGAAAAACTGTTTTTT.

This clonotype showed up just a few times. The chain uses TRBV4-3 and TRBJ2-4; 10 bases line up with TRBD1. The CDR3 length is 18 residues. The germline gives CDR1 LGHNA, CDR2 YSLEER. V lost 0 bases, J lost 2 bases, and 7 bases stayed unmatched. CDR3 DNA sequence: TGCGCCAGCAGCCAAGAACGACAGGGGGCGTCGTCCAAAAACATTCAGTACTTC. It is translated as CASSQERQGASSKNIQYF.

This clonotype has a handful of counts. This sequence joins TRBV7-9 and TRBJ2-1, with D possibly TRBD2 on 7 matching bases. V was trimmed by 2 bases and J by 2 bases, leaving 19 bases between them. The germline V gene has CDR1 SEHNR and CDR2 FQNEAQ (reference sequence). The CDR3 is 18 amino acids. Here the CDR3 reads CASSLFRGAVRTYNEQFF. Here the CDR3 DNA reads TGTGCCAGCAGCTTATTCCGGGGGGCGGTCCGAACCTACAATGAGCAGTTCTTC.

V gene TRBV7-8 combines with J gene TRBJ1-1; the D is unclear. Trimming stripped 1 base from V and 1 base from J, with 7 bases between. The CDR3 has 14 amino acids. In germline, CDR1 is SGHVS, CDR2 FQNEAQ. The DNA for the CDR3 is TGTGCCAGCAGCTTAGTACCCCAGAACACTGAAGCTTTCTTT. Translating it yields CASSLVPQNTEAFF.

As regards this clonotype: Germline and junction disagree at one end, which may indicate a read error. The chain carries TRBV6-5 and TRBJ1-4; possibly TRBD1 for D (6 bases). CDR3 length equals 15 residues. Germline lookup yields CDR1 MNHEY and CDR2 SVGAGI. The CDR3 loop is CASSYFNRRGEKLFF. The CDR3 DNA follows: TGTGCCAGCAGCTACTTCAACAGGAGGGGGGAAAAACTGTTTTTT.

J is TRBJ2-1 and V is TRBV3-1; D is possibly TRBD1 (5 bases). The V and J ends lost 4 bases and 3 bases respectively, with 13 bases between them. Germline V gene sequence: CDR1 LGHDT, CDR2 YNNKEL (reference sequence). The CDR3 runs to 15 residues. The CDR3 reads CASSLGHQDYNEQFF. The CDR3, as DNA: TGTGCCAGCAGCCTAGGACACCAGGACTACAATGAGCAGTTCTTC.

The V call is TRBV12-3 or TRBV12-4, the J call TRBJ2-7; 11 bases are a match to TRBD1. The CDR3 spans 14 residues. J was trimmed by 7 bases and V by 4 bases; bases with no gene match: 6. The CDR3 nucleotides are TGTGCCAGCAGTTCCTCGGACAGGGGGCAAGAGCAGTACTTC. This sequence encodes CASSSSDRGQEQYF.

The chain has TRBV7-2 and TRBJ1-1; 9 bases map to TRBD1. The germline CDR1 and CDR2 sequences are SGHTA and FQGNSA. The CDR3 runs 15 residues. The V gene end was trimmed by 2 bases and the J gene end by 5 bases; junction bases not matched to a gene: 6. Written as DNA, the CDR3 is TGTGCCAGCAGCTTACGTAGACAGGGGGGAACTGAAGCTTTCTTT. Its protein product is CASSLRRQGGTEAFF.

The rearrangement joins TRBV6-2 or TRBV6-3 to TRBJ2-1; 8 bases agree with TRBD2. With 6 bases clipped from V and 5 bases from J, the junction kept 15 bases outside the gene matches. The CDR3 sequence is 17 residues long. Germline loops: CDR1 MNHEY, CDR2 SVGEGT. The CDR3 sequence is CASSLSRTSFLNNEQFF. CDR3 DNA sequence: TGTGCCAGCAGCCTCTCCAGGACTAGCTTTCTAAACAATGAGCAGTTCTTC.

The rearrangement uses TRBV4-2 and TRBJ1-5, with D possibly being TRBD1 (6 bases). Germline lookup yields CDR1 LGHNA and CDR2 YNFKEQ. There are 17 residues in the CDR3. V was shortened by 1 base and J by 6 bases, with 19 bases between the two germline ends. This CDR3 reads CASSQALSGVLGQPQHF. The DNA for the CDR3 is TGTGCCAGCAGCCAAGCCTTATCAGGGGTTTTAGGTCAGCCCCAGCATTTT.

The V gene is TRBV10-3, the J gene TRBJ1-2; 7 bases map to TRBD1. V was clipped by 2 bases and J by 2 bases; unmatched bases: 2. The CDR3 is made up of 14 amino acids. The germline V gene has CDR1 ENHRY and CDR2 SYGVKD. CDR3 DNA sequence: TGTGCCATCAGTGAGAGGGGGCCCAACTATGGCTACACCTTC. This encodes CAISERGPNYGYTF.

CDR3 sequence (DNA): TGCAGTGCTCAGAAGGTCACAGGCACAGATACGCAGTATTTT. Translation: CSAQKVTGTDTQYF. The chain couples TRBV20-1 to TRBJ2-3; the D is unclear. This CDR3 is 14 amino acids long. Germline assignment: CDR1 DFQATT and CDR2 SNEGSKA (reference sequence). Trimming pared 5 bases from V and 1 base from J, leaving 13 bases between.

This sequence joins TRBV4-1 and TRBJ2-7; TRBD2 aligns across 8 bases. J was trimmed by 6 bases and V by 0 bases; bases with no gene match: 16. The CDR3 is 18 amino acids. Germline V CDR1 and CDR2: MGHRA, YSYEKL. CDR3 nucleotides: TGCGCCAGCAGCCAAGATGGCCCTTCGGGGGGGGCCTATGGCGAGCAGTACTTC. Amino acids: CASSQDGPSGGAYGEQYF.